Below, 31 T cell receptor beta chains from the same sample are listed, as sequenced in a study of blood T cell repertoires in COVID-19. The protocol was immunoSEQ multiplex PCR, while the TCRdb copy is restricted to in-frame clones and leaves out a portion. Of hundreds of thousands of clones in the sample, about four fifths were seen once. Sample: PBMCs or T cells enriched from blood (not recorded which). The receptors were sampled from a woman between 45 and 60 years old who had been exposed to COVID-19.

This chain uses TRBV4-3 with TRBJ2-1; D not certain. The CDR3 is 14 residues long. V was trimmed by 4 bases and J by 0 bases, leaving 7 bases between them. CDR1 is LGHNA, CDR2 YSLEER, per germline. The CDR3 DNA is TGCGCCAGCAGCCCCTGGAGCTCCTACAATGAGCAGTTCTTC. Its translation is CASSPWSSYNEQFF.

CDR3 amino acids: CSARVAETQYF. CDR3 DNA sequence: TGCAGTGCTAGAGTGGCAGAGACCCAGTACTTC. V gene TRBV20-1 combines with J gene TRBJ2-5; D gene unclear. There are 11 residues in the CDR3. Germline CDR1 is DFQATT and CDR2 is SNEGSKA (reference sequence). Deletions cut 1 base from V and 4 bases from J, with 4 bases between.

V and J are TRBV7-2 and TRBJ1-5; no clear D gene. V lost 2 bases to trimming and J lost 1 base, with 12 bases between them. In germline, CDR1 is SGHTA, CDR2 FQGNSA. The length of the CDR3 is 16 residues. This CDR3 reads CASSLTATRSNQPQHF. In nucleotides, the CDR3 is TGTGCCAGCAGCTTAACCGCCACCCGGAGCAATCAGCCCCAGCATTTT.

The chain links TRBV30 to TRBJ1-2; 8 bases align to TRBD1. Germline-derived CDR1 and CDR2 are GTSNPN and SVGIG (reference sequence). The CDR3 totals 13 residues. The junction had 5 bases not matched to a gene; V was cut back by 2 bases and J by 6 bases. Written as DNA, the CDR3 is TGTGCCTGGAGTTTGGACAGGGATAATGGCTACACCTTC. It specifies CAWSLDRDNGYTF.

The chain is built from TRBV23-1 and TRBJ1-3, with 7 bases fitting TRBD1. TRBV23-1 falls under the ORF class, with uncertain function. V shed 4 bases, J shed 2 bases, and the junction held 5 bases outside the gene matches. CDR3 length: 15 residues. The CDR3 sequence is CASSPQDRAGNTIYF. In DNA, the CDR3 is TGCGCCAGCAGTCCTCAAGACAGGGCTGGAAACACCATATATTTT.

This chain joins TRBV19 and TRBJ1-6; D gene unclear. The germline CDR1 and CDR2 sequences are LNHDA and SQIVND (reference sequence). The CDR3 has 14 residues. Trimming left V 2 bases short and J 8 bases short, with 10 bases between. Written as DNA, the CDR3 is TGTGCCAGTAGTATAACTCCCCGGGATTCACCCCTCCACTTT. Its protein is CASSITPRDSPLHF.

This sequence joins TRBV24-1 and TRBJ2-1, with a weak D call TRBD2 (6 bases). The CDR3 has 14 amino acids. V lost 6 bases, J lost 5 bases, and 13 bases lay in between. Per germline, CDR1 KGHDR and CDR2 SFDVKD. The CDR3 nucleotides are TGTGCCACCAGTCGCGGGGCCTTCAACAATGAGCAGTTCTTC. Amino acids: CATSRGAFNNEQFF.

This clone is a singleton in its sample. J is TRBJ2-3 and V is TRBV19, with 8 positions matching TRBD1. After removal of 3 bases from V and 5 bases from J, the junction contained 4 bases not matched to a gene. The CDR3 runs 14 residues. CDR1 is LNHDA, CDR2 SQIVND, per germline (reference sequence). DNA for the CDR3: TGTGCCAGTAGTATGTCAGGGGGCAGAGATACGCAGTATTTT. Its translation is CASSMSGGRDTQYF. The variable domain in full, with the rest retrieved from reference TRBV19 and TRBJ2-3, is DGGITQSPKYLFRKEGQNVTLSCEQNLNHDAMYWYRQDPGQGLRLIYYSQIVNDFQKGDIAEGYSVSREKKESFPLTVTSAQKNPTAFYLCASSMSGGRDTQYFGPGTRLTVL.

The rearrangement uses TRBV2 and TRBJ2-3; D perhaps matches TRBD2 (7 bases). The CDR3 runs to 12 residues. V was trimmed by 6 bases and J by 4 bases, leaving 8 bases between them. Germline V gene sequence: CDR1 SNHLY, CDR2 FYNNEI. This CDR3 is CASSGGPDTQYF. CDR3 coding DNA: TGTGCCAGCAGCGGGGGGCCAGATACGCAGTATTTT. The full variable domain, in which reference TRBV2 and TRBJ2-3 provide the parts outside the CDR3, is EPEVTQTPSHQVTQMGQEVILRCVPISNHLYFYWYRQILGQKVEFLVSFYNNEISEKSEIFDDQFSVERPDGSNFTLKIRSTKLEDSAMYFCASSGGPDTQYFGPGTRLTVL.

This clone was picked up one time. Other DNA sequences in the sample encode the same CDR3. The chain couples TRBV28 to TRBJ1-2; D ambiguous. The CDR3 loop spans 13 amino acids. The germline V and J ends were trimmed by 2 bases and 2 bases, with 6 bases remaining between them. CDR1 is MDHEN, CDR2 SYDVKM, per germline. This CDR3 reads CASSLGQNYGYTF. The CDR3 DNA is TGTGCCAGCAGTTTAGGGCAAAACTATGGCTACACCTTC.

This clone was seen just once. This sequence joins TRBV19 and TRBJ2-5; D is perhaps TRBD1 (8 bases). CDR3 length equals 13 residues. V was cut by 8 bases and J by 5 bases, with 15 bases left in between. Germline CDR1 LNHDA, CDR2 SQIVND (reference sequence). CDR3 bases: TGTGCCAGTGGGGCACAGGGGGGGGAGACCCAGTACTTC. This codes for CASGAQGGETQYF. Full variable domain (remainder filled in from reference TRBV19 and TRBJ2-5): DGGITQSPKYLFRKEGQNVTLSCEQNLNHDAMYWYRQDPGQGLRLIYYSQIVNDFQKGDIAEGYSVSREKKESFPLTVTSAQKNPTAFYLCASGAQGGETQYFGPGTRLLVL.

This clone was found once. V and J are TRBV7-2 and TRBJ1-4; D not resolved. Looked up from germline, CDR1 is SGHTA and CDR2 is FQGNSA. Trimming cost V 3 bases and J 8 bases, with 10 bases left between them. This CDR3 is 13 amino acids long. The CDR3: CASSFRAGEKLFF. The CDR3 nucleotides are TGTGCCAGCAGCTTTCGGGCGGGAGAAAAACTGTTTTTT.

The chain joins TRBV25-1 to TRBJ1-1; TRBD1 agrees at 8 bases. The V gene's germline CDR1 is MGHDK and CDR2 SYGVNS. This CDR3 has 15 amino acids. The V and J ends lost 8 bases and 0 bases, in that order; junction bases with no gene match: 8. This chain's CDR3 is CASQTPGQVNTEAFF. The DNA of the CDR3 is TGTGCCAGCCAGACTCCGGGACAGGTGAACACTGAAGCTTTCTTT.

The J gene is TRBJ2-1, the V gene TRBV19; 7 positions match TRBD1. The germline V gene has CDR1 LNHDA and CDR2 SQIVND (reference sequence). J was trimmed by 5 bases and V by 4 bases; bases with no gene match: 2. The CDR3 is 13 amino acids. The CDR3 coding sequence is TGTGCCAGTAGTAGAGGACAGGACAATGAGCAGTTCTTC. Amino acids: CASSRGQDNEQFF.

The chain has TRBV5-1 and TRBJ2-1; the match to TRBD1 covers 7 bases. Trimming took 0 bases from V and 0 from J; bases not matched to a gene: 12. In germline, CDR1 is SGHRS, CDR2 YFSETQ. This CDR3 region has 19 residues. CDR3 nucleotide sequence: TGCGCCAGCAGCTTGGCGATATACGGGACAGCTAGCTCCTACAATGAGCAGTTCTTC. This translates into CASSLAIYGTASSYNEQFF.

The genes are TRBV5-6 and TRBJ1-6; D not certain. The CDR3 contains 14 residues. Trimming left V 4 bases short and J 8 bases short, with 13 bases between. Germline assignment: CDR1 SGHDT and CDR2 YYEEEE. CDR3 region: CASSERYFDSPLHF. CDR3 DNA: TGTGCCAGCAGCGAACGGTATTTTGATTCACCCCTCCACTTT.

The chain employs TRBV29-1 and TRBJ1-2, with TRBD1 identical over 7 bases. The germline CDR1 and CDR2 sequences are SQVTM and ANQGSEA. The CDR3 sequence is 13 residues long. J lost 1 base, V lost 4 bases, and 3 bases had no gene match. The CDR3 DNA is TGCAGCGTTGGGGACAGAAGTAACTATGGCTACACCTTC. Its protein is CSVGDRSNYGYTF.

The V and J genes are TRBV27 and TRBJ2-3, with TRBD2 identical over 9 bases. V was pared by 7 bases and J by 0 bases, with 11 bases of the junction left unmatched. Germline V gives CDR1 MNHEY, CDR2 SMNVEV (reference sequence). This CDR3 spans 17 amino acids. The CDR3 is CASTLGSGGPSTDTQYF. CDR3 bases: TGTGCCAGCACCCTCGGTAGCGGGGGCCCTAGCACAGATACGCAGTATTTT.

The chain is built from TRBV9 and TRBJ2-1; the match to TRBD2 covers 8 bases. Trimming took 0 bases from V and 0 from J; bases not matched to a gene: 5. Germline lookup yields CDR1 SGDLS and CDR2 YYNGEE. This CDR3 contains 17 residues. DNA for the CDR3: TGTGCCAGCAGCGTAGAGAACGGGGGGGTCTCCTACAATGAGCAGTTCTTC. It is translated as CASSVENGGVSYNEQFF. The entire variable domain, with the rest obtained from reference TRBV9 and TRBJ2-1, is as follows: DSGVTQTPKHLITATGQRVTLRCSPRSGDLSVYWYQQSLDQGLQFLIQYYNGEERAKGNILERFSAQQFPDLHSELNLSSLELGDSALYFCASSVENGGVSYNEQFFGPGTRLTVL.

The genes are TRBV6-2 or TRBV6-3 and TRBJ2-1; D is possibly TRBD1 (6 bases). The CDR3 totals 14 residues. The germline CDR1 and CDR2 sequences are MNHEY and SVGEGT. V dropped 2 bases and J dropped 4 bases, with 9 bases sitting between them. CDR3 sequence (DNA): TGTGCCAGCAGTTACCGGACAGCTTACAATGAGCAGTTCTTC. This translates into CASSYRTAYNEQFF.

This sequence joins TRBV28 and TRBJ1-2; D remains unclear. Deletions cut 8 bases from V and 8 bases from J, with 24 bases between. Germline CDR1 is MDHEN and CDR2 is SYDVKM. This CDR3 is built from 15 residues. CDR3 nucleotide sequence: TGTGCCAGCTTCCACGGCGTTGGCGGTCGACGGGGCTACACCTTC. Protein product: CASFHGVGGRRGYTF.

The chain recombines TRBV10-2 with TRBJ2-5; D uncertain. V gave up 4 bases and J gave up 4 bases, with 4 bases separating them. CDR1 is WSHSY and CDR2 is SAAADI in the germline V gene. The CDR3 spans 11 residues. CDR3 protein: CASSGRETQYF. The DNA for the CDR3 is TGCGCCAGCAGTGGTCGAGAGACCCAGTACTTC.

The gene calls are TRBV3-1 (or the pseudogene TRBV3-2) and TRBJ2-2, with 9 positions matching TRBD1. This CDR3 has 17 residues. V shed 4 bases, J shed 7 bases, and the junction held 13 bases outside the gene matches. CDR1 LGHDT and CDR2 YNNKEL come from the germline V gene (reference sequence). The chain's CDR3 is CASSLRDRALLSGELFF. The CDR3 coding sequence is TGTGCCAGCAGCCTCCGGGACAGGGCCCTGCTGAGCGGGGAGCTGTTTTTT.

The chain couples TRBV10-2 to TRBJ1-2; D unclear. Germline-derived CDR1 and CDR2 are WSHSY and SAAADI. V gave up 7 bases and J gave up 3 bases, with 18 bases separating them. The CDR3 length is 15 residues. The DNA for the CDR3 is TGCGCCAGCACCGCCGCGGGAAGGGAGTACTATGGCTACACCTTC. This translates into CASTAAGREYYGYTF.

The V and J genes are TRBV18 and TRBJ2-1; D unresolved. V was shortened by 0 bases and J by 5 bases, with 11 bases between the two germline ends. The CDR3 loop spans 15 amino acids. Germline values: CDR1 KGHSH, CDR2 LQKENI. The CDR3 DNA sequence: TGTGCCAGCTCACCACCCCGGCAGGTCCACAATGAGCAGTTCTTC. It yields the protein CASSPPRQVHNEQFF.

This rearrangement joins TRBV20-1 to TRBJ1-2; D uncertain. CDR1 is DFQATT, CDR2 SNEGSKA, per germline (reference sequence). V lost 5 bases, J lost 12 bases, and 16 bases lay in between. This CDR3 has 11 amino acids. In DNA form, the CDR3 reads TGCAGTGCTCACGGGCGTTACGGGAACACCTTC. Protein sequence: CSAHGRYGNTF.

The V and J genes are TRBV2 and TRBJ2-2, with 7 bases lining up with TRBD2. V lost 2 bases and J lost 4; bases outside the gene matches: 7. This CDR3 region has 16 residues. Germline values: CDR1 SNHLY, CDR2 FYNNEI. The CDR3 sequence: CASSEPAGRVTGELFF. In DNA, the CDR3 is TGTGCCAGCAGTGAACCAGCGGGGAGGGTCACCGGGGAGCTGTTTTTT.

The V gene is TRBV7-2, the J gene TRBJ2-1, with TRBD2 matching 8 bases. Trimming cost V 1 base and J 4 bases; bases outside gene matches: 9. The CDR3 is 17 residues long. The germline V gene has CDR1 SGHTA and CDR2 FQGNSA. The DNA of the CDR3 is TGTGCCAGCAGCTTAGACCCCGCGGGGGGCCTATACAATGAGCAGTTCTTC. It is translated as CASSLDPAGGLYNEQFF. The whole variable domain, filled in from reference TRBV7-2 and TRBJ2-1, reads GAGVSQSPSNKVTEKGKDVELRCDPISGHTALYWYRQSLGQGLEFLIYFQGNSAPDKSGLPSDRFSAERTGGSVSTLTIQRTQQEDSAVYLCASSLDPAGGLYNEQFFGPGTRLTVL.

The chain recombines TRBV10-1 with TRBJ1-1; D not resolved. The length of the CDR3 is 18 residues. In germline, CDR1 is WNHNN, CDR2 SYGVQD (reference sequence). V lost 5 bases, J lost 0 bases, and 22 bases lay in between. DNA for the CDR3: TGCGCCAGCAGTTTGCAAATGGCCCGTATCATTATGAACACTGAAGCTTTCTTT. This codes for CASSLQMARIIMNTEAFF.

The chain joins TRBV24-1 to TRBJ1-5; tentatively, D is TRBD1 (6 bases). Germline CDR1 KGHDR, CDR2 SFDVKD. CDR3 size: 15 residues. Trimming removed 7 bases at V and 1 base at J, with 13 bases between. The CDR3 sequence: CATSPTGGSNQPQHF. The CDR3 DNA follows: TGTGCCACCAGCCCCACGGGGGGCAGCAATCAGCCCCAGCATTTT.

The J gene is TRBJ1-5, the V gene TRBV19; TRBD1 matches 9 bases. The CDR3 runs to 17 residues. Trimming at V came to 3 bases and at J to 2 bases, leaving 8 bases not matched to a gene. Germline CDR1 and CDR2: LNHDA and SQIVND (reference sequence). CDR3 loop: CASSMGQGGVGNQPQHF. Written as DNA, the CDR3 is TGTGCCAGTAGTATGGGACAGGGCGGCGTGGGCAATCAGCCCCAGCATTTT.